One and the same sample provided the 32 T cell receptor beta chains below, sequenced in a study of T cell responses to AZD1222 COVID-19 vaccine (dated by TCRdb to about 2021). Sample time point, as interpreted from the label and publication: baseline before first vaccination. Preparation of the library involved the immunoSEQ multiplex PCR assay. Not all clones reach the TCRdb copy of this immuneACCESS table, which keeps in-frame sequences only. Checked studies attribute under half of the gap to unresolved V genes and leave the rest unexplained. The sample contains 85,000 to 100,000 clones, approximately 80% of them found a single time. The ten biggest clones cover 21% of the sample. This sample comprised peripheral blood, obtained on day 0 of AZD1222 vaccination. These receptors came from an adult in good health.

The rearrangement joins TRBV25-1 to TRBJ2-4; D is ambiguous. The CDR3 runs to 15 residues. Germline CDR1 MGHDK, CDR2 SYGVNS. V dropped 6 bases and J dropped 0 bases, with 12 bases sitting between them. CDR3 sequence (DNA): TGTGCCAGCAGCGCGAGGCGCCTAGCCAAAAACATTCAGTACTTC. Translation gives CASSARRLAKNIQYF.

This clone was detected only a few times. The V gene is TRBV19, the J gene TRBJ1-4; TRBD1 matches 10 bases. The germline V gene has CDR1 LNHDA and CDR2 SQIVND (reference sequence). The V segment lost 8 bases and the J segment 0 bases; nucleotides outside the gene matches: 6. This CDR3 region has 16 residues. CDR3 loop: CASSDRGIATNEKLFF. In DNA form, the CDR3 reads TGTGCCAGTTCGGACAGGGGGATTGCAACTAATGAAAAACTGTTTTTT. The full variable domain, with the rest looked up from reference TRBV19 and TRBJ1-4, is DGGITQSPKYLFRKEGQNVTLSCEQNLNHDAMYWYRQDPGQGLRLIYYSQIVNDFQKGDIAEGYSVSREKKESFPLTVTSAQKNPTAFYLCASSDRGIATNEKLFFGSGTQLSVL.

This clone was seen a few times. The chain employs TRBV11-2 and TRBJ1-1; 10 nucleotides line up with TRBD1. Germline CDR1 and CDR2: SGHAT and FQNNGV. Losses at the gene ends were 0 bases for V and 5 bases for J; bases not matched to a gene: 9. The length of the CDR3 is 17 residues. CDR3 sequence: CASSLDGTGVEGTEAFF. In DNA form, the CDR3 reads TGTGCCAGCAGCTTAGACGGGACAGGGGTTGAAGGGACTGAAGCTTTCTTT.

The chain joins TRBV6-5 to TRBJ1-6; 9 positions agree with TRBD1. Germline values: CDR1 MNHEY, CDR2 SVGAGI. V gave up 0 bases and J gave up 10 bases; unmatched junction bases: 7. The length of the CDR3 is 16 residues. The CDR3 loop is CASSYSWDRAGSPLHF. CDR3 DNA sequence: TGTGCCAGCAGTTACTCTTGGGACAGGGCGGGATCACCCCTCCACTTT.

The V and J genes are TRBV7-8 and TRBJ2-1; D gene ambiguous. V lost 2 bases to trimming and J lost 6 bases, with 20 bases between them. The germline gives CDR1 SGHVS, CDR2 FQNEAQ. The CDR3 extends over 17 amino acids. CDR3 protein: CASSLNILLRVSNEQFF. CDR3 coding DNA: TGTGCCAGCAGCTTAAATATATTACTTAGGGTCAGCAATGAGCAGTTCTTC. The variable domain in full, with the rest retrieved from reference TRBV7-8 and TRBJ2-1, is GAGVSQSPRYKVAKRGQDVALRCDPISGHVSLFWYQQALGQGPEFLTYFQNEAQLDKSGLPSDRFFAERPEGSVSTLKIQRTQQEDSAVYLCASSLNILLRVSNEQFFGPGTRLTVL.

This clone was seen a handful of times. The V gene is TRBV7-7, the J gene TRBJ2-1; TRBD2 agrees at 9 bases. The germline V gene has CDR1 SSHAT and CDR2 FNYEAQ (reference sequence). The length of the CDR3 is 16 residues. V was clipped by 4 bases and J by 4 bases; unmatched bases: 8. CDR3 DNA: TGTGCCAGCAGCTCAAGGATGACTAGCGGATACAATGAGCAGTTCTTC. Protein: CASSSRMTSGYNEQFF.

The chain couples TRBV10-3 to TRBJ2-1, with 7 bases aligning to TRBD2. Germline trimming cut 3 bases from V and 2 bases from J; bases unmatched to any gene: 4. Germline CDR1 and CDR2: ENHRY and SYGVKD. The CDR3 length is 15 residues. The CDR3 coding sequence is TGTGCCATCAGTGAATGGCTAGCGGCCTACAATGAGCAGTTCTTC. Amino acids: CAISEWLAAYNEQFF.

J is TRBJ2-5 and V is TRBV15; unclear D gene. Germline-derived CDR1 and CDR2 are LNHNV and YYDKDF (reference sequence). There are 13 residues in the CDR3. V lost 1 base, J lost 4 bases, and 7 bases lay in between. The CDR3 protein is CATSRVARETQYF. The CDR3 coding sequence is TGTGCCACCAGCAGAGTAGCTAGAGAGACCCAGTACTTC.

The rearrangement links TRBV10-3 to TRBJ2-3; 12 bases line up with TRBD2. The V and J ends lost 4 bases and 5 bases, in that order; junction bases with no gene match: 1. This CDR3 region has 14 residues. Germline V gives CDR1 ENHRY, CDR2 SYGVKD. CDR3: CAISGTSGEDTQYF. CDR3 nucleotides: TGTGCCATCAGTGGGACTAGCGGGGAAGATACGCAGTATTTT.

This chain uses TRBV5-4 with TRBJ2-1; 10 positions agree with TRBD2. Per germline, CDR1 SGHNT and CDR2 YYREEE (reference sequence). CDR3 length: 16 amino acids. V was clipped by 4 bases and J by 0 bases; unmatched bases: 4. CDR3 sequence reads: CASSGGLASSYNEQFF. In DNA form, the CDR3 reads TGTGCCAGCAGCGGGGGACTAGCGAGCTCCTACAATGAGCAGTTCTTC.

This chain joins TRBV7-8 and TRBJ1-1; D might be TRBD1 (6 bases). The length of the CDR3 is 14 residues. Germline CDR1 SGHVS, CDR2 FQNEAQ. Trimming cost V 7 bases and J 5 bases, with 17 bases left between them. CDR3 DNA: TGTGCCAGCACCCTAGCGGGGGCCGGGACTGAAGCTTTCTTT. Amino acids: CASTLAGAGTEAFF.

The genes are TRBV3-1 (or the pseudogene TRBV3-2) and TRBJ2-5; D gene ambiguous. V lost 4 bases to trimming and J lost 2 bases, with 8 bases between them. Germline assignment: CDR1 LGHDT and CDR2 YNNKEL (reference sequence). The CDR3 has 13 residues. Here the CDR3 reads CASSPRDQETQYF. For the CDR3, the DNA is TGTGCCAGCAGCCCAAGGGATCAAGAGACCCAGTACTTC.

The V call is TRBV7-8, the J call TRBJ2-3; 9 nucleotides align to TRBD2. Germline CDR1 and CDR2: SGHVS and FQNEAQ. V dropped 4 bases and J dropped 2; count of bases not matched to a gene: 10. The CDR3 runs to 17 residues. The CDR3 coding sequence is TGTGCCAGCAGCTGGCGGGGTAGCGGGGGTTTCACAGATACGCAGTATTTT. Its protein product is CASSWRGSGGFTDTQYF.

This chain uses TRBV15 with TRBJ1-6; D gene unclear. Germline lookup yields CDR1 LNHNV and CDR2 YYDKDF (reference sequence). The CDR3 extends over 14 amino acids. Trimming took 0 bases from V and 7 from J, leaving 7 bases between them. As DNA, the CDR3 is TGTGCCACCAGCAGAGATCCGGGGAATTCACCCCTCCACTTT. Protein: CATSRDPGNSPLHF. Filled out from reference TRBV15 and TRBJ1-6, the complete variable domain reads DAMVIQNPRYQVTQFGKPVTLSCSQTLNHNVMYWYQQKSSQAPKLLFHYYDKDFNNEADTPDNFQSRRPNTSFCFLDIRSPGLGDTAMYLCATSRDPGNSPLHFGNGTRLTVT.

The chain has TRBV6-5 and TRBJ2-5; the match to TRBD2 covers 9 bases. Germline trimming cut 5 bases from V and 1 base from J; bases unmatched to any gene: 5. Germline V gives CDR1 MNHEY, CDR2 SVGAGI. This CDR3 comprises 15 residues. CDR3 in amino acids: CASSRTSARQETQYF. The CDR3 bases are TGTGCCAGCAGTCGGACTAGCGCCCGCCAAGAGACCCAGTACTTC.

J is TRBJ1-3 and V is TRBV12-3 or TRBV12-4, with D possibly TRBD1 on 5 matching bases. Trimming left V 8 bases short and J 7 bases short, with 9 bases between. The CDR3 runs 11 residues. CDR3 region: CASGRVNTIYF. The CDR3 DNA reads as TGTGCCAGCGGCAGGGTTAACACCATATATTTT.

The chain is built from TRBV5-5 and TRBJ2-5; D may be TRBD2 (6 bases). This CDR3 comprises 14 residues. With 4 bases removed from V and 5 bases from J, the gap between germline ends came to 15 bases. CDR1 and CDR2 (germline): SGHKS, YYEKEE (reference sequence). The CDR3 nucleotides are TGTGCCAGCAGCCCGGGACTCACGGGGGAGACCCAGTACTTC. This codes for CASSPGLTGETQYF.

This sequence joins TRBV5-1 and TRBJ1-1; D gene uncertain. The CDR3 covers 12 residues. Trimming left V 0 bases short and J 9 bases short, with 9 bases between. In germline, CDR1 is SGHRS, CDR2 YFSETQ. The CDR3 nucleotides read TGCGCCAGCAGCTTGGAGGGAGAGAAAGCTTTCTTT. Amino acid sequence: CASSLEGEKAFF.

The J gene is TRBJ1-1, the V gene TRBV27; 8 bases are a match to TRBD1. The V and J ends lost 8 bases and 0 bases, in that order; junction bases with no gene match: 8. In germline, CDR1 is MNHEY, CDR2 SMNVEV (reference sequence). The length of the CDR3 is 15 residues. CDR3: CASGHRQGLNTEAFF. The CDR3 nucleotides read TGTGCCAGCGGTCATCGACAGGGGCTGAACACTGAAGCTTTCTTT.

The chain joins TRBV25-1 to TRBJ2-7; D is possibly TRBD1 (6 bases). Trimming stripped 2 bases from V and 7 bases from J, with 12 bases between. The CDR3 has 13 amino acids. CDR1 and CDR2 (germline): MGHDK, SYGVNS. This chain's CDR3 is CASSEITGWEQYF. Here the CDR3 DNA reads TGTGCCAGCAGTGAAATAACAGGGTGGGAGCAGTACTTC.

The chain is built from TRBV18 and TRBJ2-7; D perhaps matches TRBD1 (6 bases). Germline V CDR1 and CDR2: KGHSH, LQKENI. Trimming took off 0 bases at V and 2 bases at J, with 11 bases between the two ends. This CDR3 has 15 residues. For the CDR3, the DNA is TGTGCCAGCTCACCACCGAATGGGGGCCCCTACGAGCAGTACTTC. Its protein product is CASSPPNGGPYEQYF.

This clone was counted a single time. The gene calls are TRBV3-1 (or the pseudogene TRBV3-2) and TRBJ2-1; 13 bases map to TRBD2. Germline CDR1 and CDR2: LGHDT and YNNKEL (reference sequence). Trimming at V came to 5 bases and at J to 15 bases, leaving 13 bases not matched to a gene. The CDR3 loop spans 15 amino acids. CDR3 protein: CASSDLLAGGPKVFF. The CDR3 DNA reads TGTGCCAGCAGCGATCTACTAGCGGGAGGGCCGAAAGTGTTCTTC.

This clone was picked up a small number of times. The chain has TRBV4-1 and TRBJ1-5; TRBD1 agrees at 10 bases. V gave up 2 bases and J gave up 6 bases; unmatched junction bases: 7. Germline-derived CDR1 and CDR2 are MGHRA and YSYEKL. The CDR3 is 16 amino acids. DNA for the CDR3: TGCGCCAGCAGCCAATCGCTGACAGGGGGCCGTCAGCCCCAGCATTTT. Its protein is CASSQSLTGGRQPQHF.

This clone was observed a handful of times. The chain uses TRBV30 and TRBJ2-7; the match to TRBD2 covers 7 bases. The CDR3 totals 13 residues. V was clipped by 0 bases and J by 7 bases; unmatched bases: 6. Germline-derived CDR1 and CDR2 are GTSNPN and SVGIG (reference sequence). CDR3 nucleotide sequence: TGTGCCTGGAGTGTAGCTGCAGCGGGGGAGCAGTACTTC. As protein: CAWSVAAAGEQYF. The entire variable domain, with the rest obtained from reference TRBV30 and TRBJ2-7, is as follows: SQTIHQWPATLVQPVGSPLSLECTVEGTSNPNLYWYRQAAGRGLQLLFYSVGIGQISSEVPQNLSASRPQDRQFILSSKKLLLSDSGFYLCAWSVAAAGEQYFGPGTRLTVT.

This clone was picked up a small number of times. The gene calls are TRBV11-2 and TRBJ1-2, with 7 positions matching TRBD1. The length of the CDR3 is 15 residues. Trimming at V came to 5 bases and at J to 3 bases, leaving 9 bases not matched to a gene. CDR1 SGHAT and CDR2 FQNNGV come from the germline V gene. This CDR3 is CASSRSRDSHYGYTF. In nucleotides, the CDR3 is TGTGCCAGCAGCCGCTCACGGGACAGTCACTATGGCTACACCTTC.

This clone has just a few counts. The germline gene is not matched at one end of the junction; a read error may be the cause. The genes are TRBV16 and TRBJ2-5, with TRBD1 as a possible D gene (6 bases). Germline V lookup: CDR1 KGHSY, CDR2 FQNENV. This CDR3 spans 14 amino acids. CDR3 region: CASSTWTAQGTQYF. CDR3 nucleotides: TGTGCCAGCAGCACTTGGACAGCTCAAGGGACCCAGTACTTC.

The rearrangement joins TRBV6-5 to TRBJ2-5; D call uncertain. This CDR3 comprises 13 residues. The V end lost 7 bases, the J end lost 1 base, and 10 bases lay between the germline ends. Germline V gene data show CDR1 as MNHEY and CDR2 as SVGAGI. CDR3 nucleotide sequence: TGTGCCAGCACACTCCGACTCCAAGAGACCCAGTACTTC. Amino acids: CASTLRLQETQYF.

The chain uses TRBV30 and TRBJ1-1; the D is unclear. CDR3 length equals 12 residues. From germline, CDR1 is GTSNPN and CDR2 SVGIG (reference sequence). V gave up 3 bases and J gave up 1 base, with 6 bases separating them. CDR3 sequence (DNA): TGTGCCTGGAGGGAGGGGAACACTGAAGCTTTCTTT. Translating it yields CAWREGNTEAFF. Full variable domain (rest looked up from reference TRBV30 and TRBJ1-1): SQTIHQWPATLVQPVGSPLSLECTVEGTSNPNLYWYRQAAGRGLQLLFYSVGIGQISSEVPQNLSASRPQDRQFILSSKKLLLSDSGFYLCAWREGNTEAFFGQGTRLTVV.

The gene calls are TRBV5-1 and TRBJ1-2, with 7 bases matching TRBD1. With 0 bases clipped from V and 7 bases from J, the junction kept 9 bases outside the gene matches. CDR3 length: 15 amino acids. The germline V gene has CDR1 SGHRS and CDR2 YFSETQ. CDR3 amino acids: CASSLGRQTGLGYTF. In DNA, the CDR3 is TGCGCCAGCAGCTTGGGACGGCAGACAGGGCTTGGCTACACCTTC.

The chain has TRBV5-1 and TRBJ1-3; no firm D call. Between the trimmed V and J ends, which lost 0 bases and 0 bases, there was a span of 7 bases. The CDR3 is made up of 15 amino acids. From germline, CDR1 is SGHRS and CDR2 YFSETQ. The chain's CDR3 is CASSLGASSGNTIYF. Here the CDR3 DNA reads TGCGCCAGCAGCTTGGGAGCCTCCTCTGGAAACACCATATATTTT.

The chain is built from TRBV20-1 and TRBJ1-1, with D possibly matching TRBD1 (5 bases). V lost 3 bases, J lost 1 base, and 15 bases lay in between. Germline V CDR1 and CDR2: DFQATT, SNEGSKA (reference sequence). This CDR3 is built from 15 residues. In DNA form, the CDR3 reads TGCAGTGCTAGTGGGCAGGGCCAAGGGAACACTGAAGCTTTCTTT. Amino acid sequence: CSASGQGQGNTEAFF.

The V call is TRBV21-1, the J call TRBJ2-3; the table's D call of TRBD1 was not tested on the DNA. TRBV21-1 is labeled a pseudogene. The CDR3 has 23 amino acids. CDR3 sequence (DNA): TGTGCCAGCAGCAAAGTCGACAGGGGCTCGCTAGCGGAGAGACGGCCTAGCACAGATACGCAGTATTTT. Protein: CASSKVDRGSLAERRPSTDTQYF.